This T cell receptor beta chain is from a study of OX40 agonist ivuxolimab in advanced cancers. Study in general: It was ivuxolimab, an agonistic anti-OX40 (CD134) antibody, that patients were treated with. Participants averaged roughly 57 years of age (range about 23 to 80) and were less than 85% male.

The V end lost 3 bases, the J end lost 1 base, and 18 bases lay between the germline ends. The CDR3 covers 16 residues. From germline, CDR1 is SQVTM and CDR2 ANQGSEA. Libraries were prepared by immunoSEQ multiplex PCR; TCRdb keeps only in-frame clonotypes and omits some of them. The sample contains roughly 60,000 clones, roughly 90% of which appear only once. Sequenced here: CD4+ or CD8+ T cells sorted from blood, sampled in a trial of the OX40 agonist ivuxolimab. This clonotype was obtained from an adult with an advanced solid tumor such as melanoma, head and neck, liver or kidney cancer. The chain has TRBV29-1 and TRBJ1-1; maybe TRBD1 (6 bases). The CDR3: CSVEPRGLISNTEAFF. The DNA for the CDR3 is TGCAGCGTTGAGCCCAGGGGCCTCATCTCGAACACTGAAGCTTTCTTT. The entire variable domain, with the rest obtained from reference TRBV29-1 and TRBJ1-1, is as follows: SAVISQKPSRDICQRGTSLTIQCQVDSQVTMMFWYRQQPGQSLTLIATANQGSEATYESGFVIDKFPISRPNLTFSTLTVSNMSPEDSSIYLCSVEPRGLISNTEAFFGQGTRLTVV.